This T cell receptor beta chain is from a study of T cell repertoires and leukemia-associated antigens. Study background: Each sample gave about 3.3 to 5.0 million effective reads.

Before use, CD3+ T cells rested overnight in serum-free medium. The CDR3 sequence is 14 residues long. J was trimmed by 3 bases and V by 6 bases; bases with no gene match: 7. Germline CDR1 is MNHEY and CDR2 is SVGEGT. Details on this clonotype: Its antigen is currently unknown.

Points from the study as a whole: Vbeta, Jbeta, VDJ rearrangement and unique CDR3 counts did not differ significantly across four groups.

TCRdb re-derived calls from the 5' RACE reads in MiXCR, one entry per CDR3 protein. The sample gives roughly 12,000 distinct CDR3 sequences, approximately 39% of which show up once; about 35% is in the top ten. This TCR was sampled from a female donor in good health. This chain connects TRBV6-2 or TRBV6-3 to TRBJ2-7; 8 bases line up with TRBD2. The sequencing input was CD3+ T cells sorted from blood and cultured. The CDR3 loop reads CASRPRGGRYEQYF. For the CDR3, the DNA is TGTGCCAGCAGGCCCCGGGGGGGCCGCTACGAGCAGTACTTC.